Listed here are 15 T cell receptor beta chains from one sample, sequenced in a study of identifying expanded T cells in peripheral blood. Using immunoSEQ multiplex PCR, the repertoire was profiled, and TCRdb retains in-frame clones only, with some absent. The sample holds around 81,000 clones; about 88% are singletons and the top ten take around 4.5%. Sequenced sample: blood. The receptors were sampled from a person aged 18-70 years in good health.

The chain links TRBV5-4 to TRBJ1-2, with a tentative D call TRBD1 (6 bases). Looked up from germline, CDR1 is SGHNT and CDR2 is YYREEE (reference sequence). The CDR3 runs 13 residues. Trimming left V 4 bases short and J 13 bases short, with 20 bases between. In DNA form, the CDR3 reads TGTGCCAGCAGCGCGAAGACAGGCCCTTTCTCCACCTTC. Translated, it gives CASSAKTGPFSTF.

The J gene is TRBJ2-4, the V gene TRBV11-2, with 10 bases matching TRBD1. V was clipped by 5 bases and J by 1 base; unmatched bases: 5. This CDR3 is built from 16 residues. Looked up from germline, CDR1 is SGHAT and CDR2 is FQNNGV. DNA of the CDR3: TGTGCCAGCAGCCCCGGACAGGGGGAGGCCAAAAACATTCAGTACTTC. This codes for CASSPGQGEAKNIQYF.

This clone was observed once. This sequence joins TRBV6-5 and TRBJ1-4; the D is unclear. Germline loops: CDR1 MNHEY, CDR2 SVGAGI. The CDR3 extends over 12 amino acids. The ends were cut back, 0 bases at V and 8 bases at J, with 4 bases in the middle. DNA of the CDR3: TGTGCCAGCAGTTACTCGAGCGAAAAACTGTTTTTT. Its protein product is CASSYSSEKLFF.

V is TRBV6-1 and J is TRBJ2-5; 11 bases agree with TRBD2. This CDR3 is 15 amino acids long. Germline V gene lookup returns CDR1 MNHNS and CDR2 SASEGT. V shed 9 bases, J shed 5 bases, and the junction held 11 bases outside the gene matches. DNA for the CDR3: TGTGCCAGTTTATTTAGCGGGGGGGCCCAGGAGACCCAGTACTTC. Protein: CASLFSGGAQETQYF.

The chain recombines TRBV21-1 with TRBJ2-2; no check of the table's D call, TRBD2, against the DNA was made. TRBV21-1 is designated a pseudogene. CDR3 length equals 15 residues. The CDR3, as DNA: TGTGCCAGCAGTCCCGCCAGCGGGAACACCGGGGAGCTGTTTTTT. Its protein is CASSPASGNTGELFF.

The chain uses TRBV2 and TRBJ2-7; weak D call: TRBD2 (5 bases). Trimming removed 3 bases from V and 0 bases from J, with 9 bases in between. The CDR3 extends over 14 amino acids. CDR1 and CDR2 from the germline V gene are SNHLY and FYNNEI. The DNA for the CDR3 is TGTGCCAGCAGTGAGGACGGAGGCTCCTACGAGCAGTACTTC. This gives the protein CASSEDGGSYEQYF.

V and J are TRBV6-5 and TRBJ1-1; no reliable D call. Deletions cut 5 bases from V and 4 bases from J, with 11 bases between. The CDR3 consists of 13 residues. Germline V gene data show CDR1 as MNHEY and CDR2 as SVGAGI. CDR3 residues: CASSAVGSTEAFF. As DNA, the CDR3 is TGTGCCAGCAGTGCCGTCGGGAGCACTGAAGCTTTCTTT.

The chain combines TRBV7-3 with TRBJ2-1; D is undetermined. The CDR3 length is 14 residues. CDR1 and CDR2 from the germline V gene are SGHTA and FQGTGA. V was cut by 3 bases and J by 5 bases, with 11 bases left in between. CDR3 in DNA: TGTGCCAGCAGCTTGGGCGGAATCGACAATGAGCAGTTCTTC. Protein: CASSLGGIDNEQFF.

This chain links TRBV5-6 with TRBJ2-3, with D unresolved. The CDR3 is made up of 12 amino acids. V was pared by 3 bases and J by 7 bases, with 9 bases between. Germline values: CDR1 SGHDT, CDR2 YYEEEE. The CDR3 coding sequence is TGTGCCAGCAGCTCCATGGGGAATACGCAGTATTTT. Amino acid sequence: CASSSMGNTQYF.

The genes are TRBV6-5 and TRBJ2-7; D is ambiguous. Trimming shortened V by 0 bases and J by 6 bases, and 12 bases separated the two germline ends. CDR1 is MNHEY and CDR2 is SVGAGI in the germline V gene. The CDR3 consists of 14 residues. CDR3 coding DNA: TGTGCCAGCAGTTACTCGTCCGTTAGCCGCGAGCAGTACTTC. It yields the protein CASSYSSVSREQYF.

The CDR3 bases are TGTGCCAGTAGTATATCCGGGGGGGACGGCGTGACCTACGAGCAGTACTTC. It specifies CASSISGGDGVTYEQYF. V is TRBV19 and J is TRBJ2-7; 8 nucleotides agree with TRBD2. The CDR3 loop spans 17 amino acids. After removal of 2 bases from V and 2 bases from J, the junction contained 11 bases not matched to a gene. The germline V gene encodes CDR1 LNHDA and CDR2 SQIVND (reference sequence).

This chain joins TRBV6-5 and TRBJ1-1, with D unclear. Germline CDR1 is MNHEY and CDR2 is SVGAGI. This CDR3 comprises 12 residues. V lost 6 bases, J lost 2 bases, and 7 bases lay in between. The CDR3 spells CASSHYNTEAFF. The DNA of the CDR3 is TGTGCCAGCAGCCATTATAACACTGAAGCTTTCTTT.

The chain recombines TRBV2 with TRBJ2-3; D unresolved. Trimming shortened V by 7 bases and J by 3 bases, and 14 bases separated the two germline ends. The CDR3 has 14 amino acids. Germline assignment: CDR1 SNHLY and CDR2 FYNNEI. CDR3 DNA: TGTGCCAGCACGATGAGGATCGTAACAGATACGCAGTATTTT. It encodes CASTMRIVTDTQYF.

The chain carries TRBV7-9 and TRBJ2-3; 13 bases agree with TRBD2. The germline gives CDR1 SEHNR, CDR2 FQNEAQ (reference sequence). The CDR3 covers 18 residues. V lost 0 bases, J lost 5 bases, and 8 bases stayed unmatched. This CDR3 reads CASSLALLAGGQGDTQYF. The CDR3 bases are TGTGCCAGCAGCTTAGCGTTACTAGCGGGGGGGCAGGGAGATACGCAGTATTTT.

The chain has TRBV6-5 and TRBJ2-7; the D gene is possibly TRBD2 (7 bases). Trimming removed 8 bases at V and 10 bases at J, with 15 bases between. Germline-derived CDR1 and CDR2 are MNHEY and SVGAGI. The CDR3 is made up of 11 amino acids. Written as DNA, the CDR3 is TGTGCCAGCTATCACGGGGGGCGTCAGTACTTC. Amino acid sequence: CASYHGGRQYF.